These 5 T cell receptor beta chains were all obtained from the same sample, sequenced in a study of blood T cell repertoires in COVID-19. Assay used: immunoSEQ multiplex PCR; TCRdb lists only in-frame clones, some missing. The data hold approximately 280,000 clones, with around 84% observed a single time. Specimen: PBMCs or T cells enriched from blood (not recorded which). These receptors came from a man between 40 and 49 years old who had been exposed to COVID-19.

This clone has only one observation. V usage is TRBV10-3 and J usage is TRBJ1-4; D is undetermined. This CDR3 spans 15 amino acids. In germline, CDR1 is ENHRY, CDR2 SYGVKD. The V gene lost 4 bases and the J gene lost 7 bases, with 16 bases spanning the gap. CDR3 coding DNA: TGTGCCATCAGTGCAGGCGCCACCATAGGTGAAAAACTGTTTTTT. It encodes CAISAGATIGEKLFF.

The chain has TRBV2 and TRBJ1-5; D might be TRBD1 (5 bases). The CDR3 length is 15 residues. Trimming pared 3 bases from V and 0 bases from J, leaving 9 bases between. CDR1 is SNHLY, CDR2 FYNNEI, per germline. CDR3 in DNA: TGTGCCAGCAGTGATGGGGGGTATAGCAATCAGCCCCAGCATTTT. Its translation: CASSDGGYSNQPQHF.

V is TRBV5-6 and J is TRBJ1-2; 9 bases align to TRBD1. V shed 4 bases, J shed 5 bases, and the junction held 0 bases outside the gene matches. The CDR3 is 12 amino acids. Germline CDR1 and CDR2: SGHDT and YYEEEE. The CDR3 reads CASSGQGYGYTF. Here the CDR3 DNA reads TGTGCCAGCAGCGGACAGGGGTATGGCTACACCTTC.

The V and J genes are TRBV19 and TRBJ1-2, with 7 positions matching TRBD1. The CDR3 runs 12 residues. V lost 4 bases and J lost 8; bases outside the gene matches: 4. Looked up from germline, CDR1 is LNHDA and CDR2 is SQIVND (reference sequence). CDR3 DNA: TGTGCCAGTAGTACCCAGGGGGGAGGCTACACCTTC. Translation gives CASSTQGGGYTF.

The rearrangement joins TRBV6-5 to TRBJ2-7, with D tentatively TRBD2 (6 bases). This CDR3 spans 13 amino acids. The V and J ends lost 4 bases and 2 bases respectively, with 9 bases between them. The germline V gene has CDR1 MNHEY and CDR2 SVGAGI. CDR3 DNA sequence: TGTGCCAGCAGTTCCTGGACTACCTACGAGCAGTACTTC. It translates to CASSSWTTYEQYF.